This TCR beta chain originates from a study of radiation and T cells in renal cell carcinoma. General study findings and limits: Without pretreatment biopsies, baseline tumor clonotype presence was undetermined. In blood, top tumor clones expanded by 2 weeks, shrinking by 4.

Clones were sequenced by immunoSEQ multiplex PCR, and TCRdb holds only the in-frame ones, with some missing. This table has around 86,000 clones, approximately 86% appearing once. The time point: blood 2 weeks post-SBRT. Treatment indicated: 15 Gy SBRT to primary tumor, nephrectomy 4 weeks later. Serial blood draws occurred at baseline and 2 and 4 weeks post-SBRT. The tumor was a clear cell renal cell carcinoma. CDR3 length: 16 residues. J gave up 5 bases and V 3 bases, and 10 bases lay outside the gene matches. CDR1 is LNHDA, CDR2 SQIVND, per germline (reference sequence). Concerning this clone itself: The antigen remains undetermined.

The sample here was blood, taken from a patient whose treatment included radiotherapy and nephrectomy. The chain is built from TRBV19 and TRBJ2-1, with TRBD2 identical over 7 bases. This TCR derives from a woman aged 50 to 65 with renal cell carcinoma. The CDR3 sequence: CASSIHRALADNEQFF. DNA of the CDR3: TGTGCCAGTAGTATTCATCGAGCTCTAGCGGACAATGAGCAGTTCTTC.